This T cell receptor beta chain was retrieved from a study of blood T cells in healthy people across ages. Germline V gene lookup returns CDR1 SGHAT and CDR2 FQNNGV. V lost 2 bases to trimming and J lost 7 bases, with 15 bases between them. This CDR3 is 15 amino acids long. A sample-barcoded 5' primer and a J-beta primer mix were used in a second PCR of roughly 7 to 11 cycles. One entry per CDR3 protein results from TCRdb running MiXCR on the 5' RACE reads. The repertoire has roughly 1.7 million distinct CDR3 sequences, 30% to 40% of them found once; the top ten carry approximately 10%. Input material: blood. This chain uses TRBV11-2 with TRBJ2-1; D is undetermined. This TCR was sampled from a woman younger than 45 in good health. Here the CDR3 DNA reads TGTGCCAGCAGCTTATTTGACATTCCACCAAATGAGCAGTTCTTC. Its translation is CASSLFDIPPNEQFF.